Listed below are T cell receptor beta chains from one sample, sequenced in a study of CD8 T cells in ankylosing spondylitis. From the 5' RACE reads, TCRdb called clonotypes with MiXCR, one entry per CDR3 protein. The sample includes approximately 24,000 distinct CDR3 sequences, 13% of them seen just once. Material: blood. The receptors shown here come from a male donor with ankylosing spondylitis or in good health (not recorded which). Both conserved end residues are part of each CDR3. Fields, in order: V gene, clone size, J gene, D gene, CDR3 protein, CDR3 DNA. The D gene is left open where the match is weak. For some rows the clone size is stated as once, few or many, or as a class when expanded; others skip it.

TRBV4-3,once,TRBJ2-2,NA,CASSQDLHTGELFF,TGCGCCAGCAGCCAAGATCTTCACACCGGGGAGCTGTTTTTT
TRBV5-1,NA,TRBJ2-1,NA,CASSLVPGTNEQFF,TGCGCCAGCAGCTTGGTTCCTGGCACGAATGAGCAGTTCTTC
TRBV12-3/TRBV12-4,NA,TRBJ2-2,TRBD1,CASRRQGDGGELFF,TGTGCCAGCAGACGACAGGGGGATGGCGGGGAGCTGTTTTTT
TRBV19,NA,TRBJ1-6,NA,CASSIDPGAWSPLHF,TGTGCCAGTAGTATAGATCCGGGGGCATGGTCACCCCTCCACTTT
TRBV6-5,many,TRBJ2-1,NA,CASRDYPYNEQFF,TGTGCCAGCAGAGATTACCCATACAATGAGCAGTTCTTC
TRBV15,many,TRBJ2-5,NA,CATSRDTIEGETQYF,TGTGCCACCAGCAGGGACACTATAGAGGGGGAGACCCAGTACTTC
TRBV30,NA,TRBJ2-1,TRBD1,CAWTQGGNEQFF,TGTGCCTGGACACAGGGGGGTAATGAGCAGTTCTTC
TRBV20-1,many,TRBJ2-2,NA,CSAPRGLIPGELFF,TGCAGTGCACCCCGGGGTCTCATCCCCGGGGAGCTGTTTTTT
TRBV7-6,NA,TRBJ2-2,NA,CASSLATRSGELFF,TGTGCCAGCAGCTTAGCGACTAGATCCGGGGAGCTGTTTTTT
TRBV27,many,TRBJ1-4,TRBD1,CASSMRTGGRYEKLFF,TGTGCCAGCAGTATGAGGACAGGCGGGAGGTATGAAAAACTGTTTTTT
TRBV7-2,few,TRBJ2-5,NA,CASSPMSGLQETQYF,TGTGCCAGCAGTCCGATGAGCGGCCTCCAAGAGACCCAGTACTTC
TRBV7-9,many,TRBJ2-3,NA,CASSLEDLEWDTQYF,TGTGCCAGCAGCTTAGAGGACCTGGAATGGGATACGCAGTATTTT
TRBV5-1,many,TRBJ2-2,NA,CASSWTRTTSGELFF,TGCGCCAGCAGTTGGACCCGAACTACTAGCGGGGAGCTGTTTTTT
TRBV9,NA,TRBJ2-1,TRBD2,CASSVSSGDPYNEQFF,TGTGCCAGCAGCGTTTCCAGCGGGGACCCATACAATGAGCAGTTCTTC
TRBV7-9,NA,TRBJ2-2,NA,CASSLHKPNTGELFF,TGTGCCAGCAGCTTACACAAACCTAACACCGGGGAGCTGTTTTTT
TRBV29-1,few,TRBJ2-2,TRBD1,CSVRQGDLRTGELFF,TGCAGCGTTCGACAGGGGGATTTGAGGACCGGGGAGCTGTTTTTT
TRBV28,many,TRBJ2-1,TRBD2,CASSSTSGGYNEQFF,TGTGCCAGCAGTTCTACTAGCGGGGGTTACAATGAGCAGTTCTTC
TRBV7-9,NA,TRBJ2-1,NA,CASSLAENKNYNEQFF,TGTGCCAGCAGCTTAGCAGAGAACAAGAACTACAATGAGCAGTTCTTC
TRBV5-1,many,TRBJ1-1,NA,CASSLTGMNTEAFF,TGCGCCAGCAGCCTGACAGGTATGAACACTGAAGCTTTCTTT
TRBV13,many,TRBJ1-1,NA,CASSLEPTNTEAFF,TGTGCCAGCAGCTTAGAACCCACAAACACTGAAGCTTTCTTT
TRBV2,few,TRBJ2-7,NA,CASKKDRISYEQYF,TGTGCCAGCAAAAAAGACAGAATATCCTACGAGCAGTACTTC
TRBV19,NA,TRBJ2-1,NA,CASSGSSSYNEQFF,TGTGCCAGTAGCGGTAGTAGCTCCTACAATGAGCAGTTCTTC
TRBV4-3,many,TRBJ2-1,NA,CASSQATISEQFF,TGCGCCAGCAGCCAAGCAACAATTTCTGAGCAGTTCTTC
TRBV29-1,NA,TRBJ2-3,TRBD2,CSVPPASGVSDTQYF,TGCAGCGTCCCGCCGGCTAGCGGGGTTTCAGATACGCAGTATTTT
TRBV6-6,few,TRBJ1-1,TRBD1,CASRPGTAAILNTEAFF,TGTGCCAGCAGACCGGGGACAGCAGCGATTCTGAACACTGAAGCTTTCTTT
TRBV10-3,few,TRBJ2-7,TRBD1,CAISTGTALTYEQYF,TGTGCCATCAGTACCGGGACAGCACTAACCTACGAGCAGTACTTC
TRBV6-2/TRBV6-3,many,TRBJ2-2,TRBD2,CASSRTSARGELFF,TGTGCCAGCAGTCGGACTAGCGCTCGAGGGGAGCTGTTTTTT
TRBV28,NA,TRBJ2-5,NA,CASSFRVETQYF,TGTGCCAGCAGTTTCAGGGTGGAGACCCAGTACTTC
TRBV11-1,NA,TRBJ2-7,NA,CASRRDTFTNEQYF,TGTGCCAGCAGACGGGACACCTTTACGAACGAGCAGTACTTC
TRBV20-1,many,TRBJ2-1,NA,CSAQTQLPYNEQFF,TGCAGTGCTCAAACACAATTACCCTACAATGAGCAGTTCTTC
TRBV6-5,many,TRBJ2-7,TRBD2,CASSYSIGAGGPGEQYF,TGTGCCAGCAGTTACTCGATTGGAGCGGGAGGGCCCGGTGAGCAGTACTTC
TRBV12-3/TRBV12-4,NA,TRBJ2-2,NA,CASSWLKDGELFF,TGTGCCAGCAGTTGGTTGAAGGATGGGGAGCTGTTTTTT
TRBV7-2,few,TRBJ2-5,TRBD2,CASSDTSGGWETQYF,TGTGCCAGCAGCGATACTTCGGGGGGGTGGGAGACCCAGTACTTC
TRBV4-3,NA,TRBJ1-1,NA,CASSPDHQGMNTEAFF,TGCGCCAGCAGCCCCGATCACCAGGGAATGAACACTGAAGCTTTCTTT
TRBV6-2/TRBV6-3,many,TRBJ2-7,TRBD1,CASSWSGTGPYEQYF,TGTGCCAGCAGTTGGTCCGGGACAGGGCCCTACGAGCAGTACTTC
TRBV11-1,many,TRBJ2-1,NA,CASSLGGRGPYNEQFF,TGTGCCAGCAGCTTAGGTGGCAGGGGACCCTACAATGAGCAGTTCTTC
TRBV9,NA,TRBJ2-3,NA,CASSVVSTDTQYF,TGTGCCAGCAGTGTTGTAAGCACAGATACGCAGTATTTT
TRBV29-1,NA,TRBJ2-1,NA,CSTTGVDRYNEQFF,TGCAGCACAACGGGGGTGGACAGATACAATGAGCAGTTCTTC
TRBV7-2,few,TRBJ1-1,NA,CASSLQGTLNTEAFF,TGTGCCAGCAGCTTACAAGGGACACTGAACACTGAAGCTTTCTTT
TRBV12-3/TRBV12-4,many,TRBJ1-3,NA,CASSHTDSGNTIYF,TGTGCCAGCAGTCATACCGACTCTGGAAACACCATATATTTT